This T cell receptor beta chain originates from a study of regulatory T cells in long-lasting Graves disease. This CDR3 region has 17 residues. The germline V and J ends were trimmed by 4 bases and 2 bases, with 20 bases remaining between them. Germline V gene lookup returns CDR1 SGDLS and CDR2 YYNGEE. Study-level findings and limits: Only peripheral blood was studied, not thyroid tissue. New patients shared roughly 980 public clonotypes, fewer than the approximately 2,500 shared by persistent patients. Persistent disease was characterized by preferential usage of TRBV28, TRBJ1-2 and TRBJ2-5.

Time point here: persistent/refractory GD, antithyroid drugs over 5 years with positive TRAb. TCR sequences were obtained from RNA taken from PBMCs. In building TCR beta libraries, iRepertoire HTBI primers were used together with Arm-PCR of CDR3 regions. TCRdb reprocessed the multiplex PCR reads with MiXCR, giving one entry per CDR3 protein. This table holds about 470,000 distinct CDR3 sequences, less than 25% found once. A word on this clonotype: Its target is not known.

The input for sequencing was peripheral blood mononuclear cells (PBMCs), taken when the disease was refractory, from a patient treated with antithyroid drugs. The gene calls are TRBV9 and TRBJ2-3, with D possibly matching TRBD2 (6 bases). This clonotype originated in a female donor with Graves disease. CDR3 loop: CASSPSLGGGLTDTQYF. CDR3 bases: TGTGCCAGCAGCCCATCCCTGGGGGGAGGACTCACAGATACGCAGTATTTT.